The 14 T cell receptor beta chains listed next were all sequenced from one sample in a study of T cell repertoires in cytomegalovirus infection. One entry per CDR3 protein, called by TCRdb with MiXCR from the reads. This table has nearly 450,000 distinct CDR3 sequences, around 32% appearing once. The sample comprised PBMCs. The receptors shown here come from a human donor in good health (CMV status not recorded). Some clones in this sample may be carry-over from other donors' samples.

The chain is built from TRBV20-1 and TRBJ2-5, with D perhaps being TRBD1 or TRBD2 (5 bases each). V was pared by 5 bases and J by 5 bases, with 18 bases between. Per germline, CDR1 DFQATT and CDR2 SNEGSKA (reference sequence). The CDR3 extends over 14 amino acids. CDR3 bases: TGCAGTGCTCATATGGGGGTCCCTTTCGAGACCCAGTACTTC. This codes for CSAHMGVPFETQYF.

This clonotype was observed at least ten times. This chain connects TRBV6-1 to TRBJ1-5, with D perhaps matching TRBD1 (5 bases). From germline, CDR1 is MNHNS and CDR2 SASEGT. This CDR3 is 15 amino acids long. V lost 0 bases, J lost 3 bases, and 9 bases lay in between. CDR3 loop: CASSEAAGDNQPQHF. The CDR3, as DNA: TGTGCCAGCAGTGAAGCAGCGGGGGACAATCAGCCCCAGCATTTT.

This clonotype was detected many times. This chain links TRBV7-2 with TRBJ2-1, with D uncertain. Germline lookup yields CDR1 SGHTA and CDR2 FQGNSA. This CDR3 has 15 residues. Trimming removed 4 bases at V and 8 bases at J, with 18 bases between. Here the CDR3 DNA reads TGTGCCAGCAGCTCCCCGCCTAGAGGAAGCTATGAGCAGTTCTTC. It translates to CASSSPPRGSYEQFF.

This clonotype has more than one count but fewer than ten. This chain connects TRBV12-3 or TRBV12-4 to TRBJ1-4, with 9 bases that match TRBD1. The CDR3 spans 15 residues. The V gene end was trimmed by 6 bases and the J gene end by 8 bases; junction bases not matched to a gene: 10. CDR3 region: CASRPTGGITEKLFF. The CDR3 DNA sequence: TGTGCCAGCAGACCAACAGGGGGCATTACGGAAAAACTGTTTTTT.

This clonotype has more than one count but fewer than ten. The chain has TRBV12-3 or TRBV12-4 and TRBJ2-3, with TRBD1 as a possible D gene (7 bases). The germline V and J ends were trimmed by 4 bases and 2 bases, with 16 bases remaining between them. The CDR3 is 16 amino acids. CDR3 residues: CASSWRQGGNTDTQYF. Here the CDR3 DNA reads TGTGCCAGCAGTTGGCGACAGGGCGGGAACACAGATACGCAGTATTTT.

Ten or more counts support this clonotype. The chain is built from TRBV7-2 and TRBJ2-7; 7 bases line up with TRBD2. V shed 5 bases, J shed 5 bases, and the junction held 12 bases outside the gene matches. Germline values: CDR1 SGHTA, CDR2 FQGNSA. CDR3 length: 15 amino acids. The CDR3, as DNA: TGTGCCAGCAGCCCCTCCACTAGCGTGGCCCACGAGCAGTACTTC. Its translation: CASSPSTSVAHEQYF.

The chain links TRBV30 to TRBJ2-1; the D gene is possibly TRBD2 (7 bases). V shed 0 bases and J shed 13 bases, with 16 bases lying between them. From germline, CDR1 is GTSNPN and CDR2 SVGIG (reference sequence). The CDR3 has 13 residues. This chain's CDR3 is CAWSVLGGVGQFF. As DNA, the CDR3 is TGTGCCTGGAGTGTACTAGGGGGGGTTGGCCAGTTCTTC. Drawing the rest from reference TRBV30 and TRBJ2-1, the complete variable domain is SQTIHQWPATLVQPVGSPLSLECTVEGTSNPNLYWYRQAAGRGLQLLFYSVGIGQISSEVPQNLSASRPQDRQFILSSKKLLLSDSGFYLCAWSVLGGVGQFFGPGTRLTVL.

With regard to this clonotype: Mismatch with germline at one junction end may stem from a read error. The V call is TRBV7-2, the J call TRBJ2-1; D is ambiguous. Germline V gene data show CDR1 as SGHTA and CDR2 as FQGNSA. This CDR3 is 15 amino acids long. CDR3 nucleotide sequence: TGTGTCAGCAGCACGAACCCTACAGTGGGGAATGAGCAGTTCTTC. This sequence encodes CVSSTNPTVGNEQFF.

In this sample, this clonotype turned up a few times. Here the CDR3 reads CASSFQGRIMNTEAFF. The CDR3 nucleotides read TGTGCCAGCAGTTTCCAAGGGAGAATAATGAACACTGAAGCTTTCTTT. The chain has TRBV6-2 or TRBV6-3 and TRBJ1-1; D unresolved. CDR1 and CDR2 (germline): MNHEY, SVGEGT. The CDR3 covers 16 residues. V was cut by 4 bases and J by 0 bases, with 15 bases left in between.

This chain uses TRBV11-2 with TRBJ2-7, with a weak D call TRBD1 (6 bases). CDR1 is SGHAT, CDR2 FQNNGV, per germline. V was shortened by 5 bases and J by 2 bases, with 16 bases between the two germline ends. The CDR3 has 15 residues. This CDR3 reads CASSILGGRAYEQYF. CDR3 coding DNA: TGTGCCAGCAGCATCTTAGGGGGAAGGGCCTACGAGCAGTACTTC.

This chain connects TRBV5-6 to TRBJ1-5, with TRBD1 identical over 8 bases. This CDR3 comprises 15 residues. Germline V gene sequence: CDR1 SGHDT, CDR2 YYEEEE. The junction had 9 bases not matched to a gene; V was cut back by 3 bases and J by 7 bases. The CDR3 coding sequence is TGTGCCAGCAGCTATTGGACAGGGAGGGAGCAGCCCCAGCATTTT. It codes for CASSYWTGREQPQHF.

This clonotype was recorded many times. The chain uses TRBV7-9 and TRBJ1-5; no firm D call. The CDR3 is 17 amino acids. V was cut by 5 bases and J by 6 bases, with 23 bases left in between. Germline CDR1 SEHNR, CDR2 FQNEAQ (reference sequence). The CDR3 DNA sequence: TGTGCCAGCAGCCTAAGAGGATCAGACGGGCCGGGTCAGCCCCAGCATTTT. Translated, it gives CASSLRGSDGPGQPQHF.

The chain carries TRBV19 and TRBJ1-2; 7 nucleotides align to TRBD1. V was clipped by 3 bases and J by 7 bases; unmatched bases: 8. Germline-derived CDR1 and CDR2 are LNHDA and SQIVND (reference sequence). The CDR3 sequence is 14 residues long. The CDR3 spells CASSIRGPATGYTF. CDR3 DNA sequence: TGTGCCAGTAGTATTAGGGGGCCAGCGACTGGCTACACCTTC. Using reference TRBV19 and TRBJ1-2 for the parts outside the CDR3, the full variable domain is DGGITQSPKYLFRKEGQNVTLSCEQNLNHDAMYWYRQDPGQGLRLIYYSQIVNDFQKGDIAEGYSVSREKKESFPLTVTSAQKNPTAFYLCASSIRGPATGYTFGSGTRLTVV.

There are a few counts of this clonotype. The genes are TRBV6-1 and TRBJ2-1; D perhaps matches TRBD1 (6 bases). Germline CDR1 is MNHNS and CDR2 is SASEGT. The V end was cut by 6 bases, the J end by 10 bases, with 13 bases between. The CDR3 has 12 amino acids. This chain's CDR3 is CASSPQGWEQFF. In DNA, the CDR3 is TGTGCCAGCAGCCCACAGGGTTGGGAGCAGTTCTTC.